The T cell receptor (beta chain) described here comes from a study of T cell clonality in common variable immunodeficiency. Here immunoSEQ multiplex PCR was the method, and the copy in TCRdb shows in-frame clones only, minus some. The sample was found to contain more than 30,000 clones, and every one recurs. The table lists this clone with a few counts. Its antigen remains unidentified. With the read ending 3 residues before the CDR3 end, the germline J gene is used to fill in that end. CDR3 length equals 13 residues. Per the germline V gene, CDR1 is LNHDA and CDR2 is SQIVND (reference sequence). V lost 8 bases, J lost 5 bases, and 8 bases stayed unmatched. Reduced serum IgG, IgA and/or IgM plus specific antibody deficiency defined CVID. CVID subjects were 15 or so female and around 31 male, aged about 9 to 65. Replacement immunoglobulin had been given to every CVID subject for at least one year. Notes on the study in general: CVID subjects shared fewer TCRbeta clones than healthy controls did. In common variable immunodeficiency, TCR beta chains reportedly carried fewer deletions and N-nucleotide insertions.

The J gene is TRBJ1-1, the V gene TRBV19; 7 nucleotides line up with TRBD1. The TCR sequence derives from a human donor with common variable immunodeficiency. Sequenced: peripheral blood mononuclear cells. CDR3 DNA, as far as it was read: TGTGCCAGTTTTAGGGGGCGCGGTACTGAA. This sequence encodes CASFRGRGTE. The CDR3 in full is CASFRGRGTEAFF.